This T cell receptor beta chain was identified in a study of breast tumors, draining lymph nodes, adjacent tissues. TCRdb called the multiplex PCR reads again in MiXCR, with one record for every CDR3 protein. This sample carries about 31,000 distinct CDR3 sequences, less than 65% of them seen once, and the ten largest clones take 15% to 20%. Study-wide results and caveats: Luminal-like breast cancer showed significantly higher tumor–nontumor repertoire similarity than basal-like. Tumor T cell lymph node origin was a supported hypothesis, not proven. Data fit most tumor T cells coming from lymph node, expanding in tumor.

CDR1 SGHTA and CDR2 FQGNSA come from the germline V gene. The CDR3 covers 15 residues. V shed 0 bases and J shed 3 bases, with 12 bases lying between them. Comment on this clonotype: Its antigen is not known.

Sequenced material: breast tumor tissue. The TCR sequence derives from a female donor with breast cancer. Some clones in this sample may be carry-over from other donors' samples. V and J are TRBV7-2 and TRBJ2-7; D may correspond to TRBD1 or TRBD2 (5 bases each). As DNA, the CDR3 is TGTGCCAGCAGCTTAGCTGGGGGAGCCAACTACGAGCAGTACTTC. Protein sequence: CASSLAGGANYEQYF.